Here is one T cell receptor beta chain with its context. Its cognate antigen has yet to be identified. Base qualities are not at hand, and no much larger clone is one base apart. The data belong to a study of CD8+ T cells in alopecia areata (dated 2018 in TCRdb). Turning to the overall study: Treated patients were enrolled in an open-label pilot trial of oral tofacitinib, 5 to 10 mg twice daily, for moderate-to-severe alopecia areata. Scalp clonality was compared across normal scalp (n=4), patchy alopecia areata scalp (n=8), and alopecia totalis/universalis scalp (n=8). The RNA source kit depended on sample type: the PAXgene miRNA kit for fixed scalp, the miRNeasy kit for PBMCs, and the RNeasy kit for mouse skin. TCRbeta CDR3 regions were amplified by immunoSEQ multiplex PCR using 35 Vbeta forward and 13 Jbeta reverse primers. The study used high-throughput TCRbeta sequencing to examine T cell clonal expansion in alopecia areata, in both the C3H/HeJ mouse model and human patients. Tofacitinib was given for 6 to 18 months, followed by 6 months of follow-up off drug to assess delayed response and recurrence. Human TCRbeta sequencing covered scalp tissue and sorted CD4+ and CD8+ peripheral blood T cells from patchy and totalis/universalis alopecia areata patients and healthy controls. Patients on tofacitinib were biopsied at baseline and after 4 and 24 weeks of treatment, and several of the patients also had a later scalp biopsy.

From its cysteine to its phenylalanine, the CDR3 spans 15 amino acids. CDR3 DNA only is kept here, 45 bases in frame from base 1. The germline V gene encodes CDR1 SNHLY and CDR2 FYNNEI. V gives up 7 bases and J gives up 7 bases, and the segment between their germline ends measures 20 bases. In the paper's terms, the time point label means: baseline before oral tofacitinib. Lesional scalp punch biopsies and peripheral blood were collected from alopecia areata patients. PBMCs were separated by density centrifugation and stained for CD3, CD4 and CD8, after which CD4+ and CD8+ T cells were sorted on a FACSAria. Library creation used the immunoSEQ multiplex PCR assay. For TCR sequencing, RNA was extracted from every sample and reverse transcribed into cDNA to serve as template. First-strand cDNA was synthesized using SuperScript III with a 2:1 mix of oligo-dT and random hexamers. A synthetic immune receptor repertoire was used to measure amplification bias, and any remaining bias was corrected computationally. Concerning the study's data processing: After raw reads were preprocessed to remove errors, the CDR3 was defined following IMGT conventions as running from the conserved cysteine to phenylalanine. Clonality was computed as 1 minus the Shannon entropy, with the entropy normalized by log2 of the number of productive unique TCRs. Whether scalp clones were CD4 or CD8 was inferred by matching scalp TCRbeta sequences against CD4 and CD8 repertoires sorted from blood. The source is immuneACCESS, and TCRdb retained only in-frame sequences with V and J called. Part of the clones is not carried over; for the studies checked, unresolved V genes explain less than half of this, and the remainder is unexplained. V, J and clone size derive from that table, while D and trimming were established from the DNA sequence. The sample table lists around 140,000 clones, approximately 50% of them with a count of one. The ten largest clones take up less than 1% of the sample.

General study outcomes and caveats: Compared with normal scalp, lesional scalp had higher clonality and more expanded CD8+ clones, particularly in alopecia totalis/universalis, a pattern that suggests antigenic drive. Resident alphabeta T cells in normal human skin are also sequenced, complicating scalp TCR repertoire analysis, unlike mouse skin dominated by gammadelta T cells. TCR sequences shared between patients were less clear than in mice, possibly partly because of HLA diversity in the patient population.

The chain is encoded by TRBV2 joined to TRBJ2-1, with no confident D gene call. This clonotype originated in a human donor with alopecia areata. Sample: CD4+ T cells sorted from blood, taken at week 0. The sequenced DNA is TGTGCCAGCATACTGGGCCCCTCGCCCCGGAATGAGCAGTTCTTC. It translates as CASILGPSPRNEQFF.